The 25 T cell receptor beta chains given below trace back to one sample, sequenced in a study of cytomegalovirus exposure and HLA in healthy donors. Amplification used 60 Vbeta primers and 13 Jbeta primers. Some clones are missing from TCRdb's copy, which holds only in-frame ones; the method was immunoSEQ multiplex PCR. Among roughly 200,000 clones listed, about 89% were seen once. Input material: PBMCs. All receptors derive from a woman in her late teens or twenties in good health and CMV-seronegative.

About this clone: The sample holds other DNA sequences that translate to the same CDR3. The V gene is TRBV7-2, the J gene TRBJ2-5; a possible D gene is TRBD2 (6 bases). Trimming shortened V by 5 bases and J by 5 bases, and 15 bases separated the two germline ends. CDR3 size: 14 residues. Germline V lookup: CDR1 SGHTA, CDR2 FQGNSA. CDR3 DNA sequence: TGTGCCAGCAGCCGGAGGGGTTCTGGTGAGACCCAGTACTTC. This encodes CASSRRGSGETQYF. The complete variable domain, with remaining parts taken from reference TRBV7-2 and TRBJ2-5, reads GAGVSQSPSNKVTEKGKDVELRCDPISGHTALYWYRQSLGQGLEFLIYFQGNSAPDKSGLPSDRFSAERTGGSVSTLTIQRTQQEDSAVYLCASSRRGSGETQYFGPGTRLLVL.

This clone occurred once. V gene TRBV4-1 combines with J gene TRBJ1-2, with a weak D call TRBD1 (6 bases). Germline values: CDR1 MGHRA, CDR2 YSYEKL. Trimming removed 3 bases at V and 8 bases at J, with 19 bases between. CDR3 length: 15 residues. The CDR3, as DNA: TGCGCCAGCAGCCAGAGTTTTACACAGGGAAACGGCTACACCTTC. This codes for CASSQSFTQGNGYTF.

This chain uses TRBV19 with TRBJ2-3, with D uncertain. This CDR3 spans 12 amino acids. V was trimmed by 6 bases and J by 0 bases, leaving 4 bases between them. Germline assignment: CDR1 LNHDA and CDR2 SQIVND (reference sequence). The CDR3 sequence: CASSVSTDTQYF. The CDR3 nucleotides are TGTGCCAGTAGCGTTAGCACAGATACGCAGTATTTT.

The chain is built from TRBV7-3 and TRBJ2-2; 7 bases map to TRBD1. CDR1 is SGHTA, CDR2 FQGTGA, per germline. After removal of 5 bases from V and 1 base from J, the junction contained 4 bases not matched to a gene. The CDR3 contains 15 residues. The DNA for the CDR3 is TGTGCCAGCAGCCTGGGGGACAGGAACACCGGGGAGCTGTTTTTT. Amino acid sequence: CASSLGDRNTGELFF. Complete variable domain (other parts from reference TRBV7-3 and TRBJ2-2): GAGVSQTPSNKVTEKGKYVELRCDPISGHTALYWYRQSLGQGPEFLIYFQGTGAADDSGLPNDRFFAVRPEGSVSTLKIQRTERGDSAVYLCASSLGDRNTGELFFGEGSRLTVL.

This chain connects TRBV4-1 to TRBJ2-7, with TRBD1 matching over 7 bases. The CDR3 has 15 amino acids. The V and J ends lost 2 bases and 4 bases, in that order; junction bases with no gene match: 8. Germline V lookup: CDR1 MGHRA, CDR2 YSYEKL. CDR3 sequence reads: CASSQPRTGFYEQYF. CDR3 nucleotide sequence: TGCGCCAGCAGCCAACCACGGACAGGTTTTTACGAGCAGTACTTC.

The chain uses TRBV13 and TRBJ1-2; D is unclear. This CDR3 region has 14 residues. The germline CDR1 and CDR2 sequences are PRHDT and FYEKMQ (reference sequence). With 4 bases removed from V and 2 bases from J, the gap between germline ends came to 11 bases. CDR3 sequence reads: CASSYFEGNYGYTF. CDR3 nucleotides: TGTGCCAGCAGCTATTTCGAGGGAAACTATGGCTACACCTTC.

Comment on this clone: Germline and junction disagree at one end, which may indicate a read error. The same CDR3 arises from other DNA sequences in this sample as well. This rearrangement joins TRBV4-1 to TRBJ2-1; 10 nucleotides agree with TRBD2. Germline lookup yields CDR1 MGHRA and CDR2 YSYEKL. This CDR3 region has 16 residues. CDR3 nucleotide sequence: TGCGCCAGCAGACTCTTAGCGGGAGGACCCTATAATGAGCAGTTCTTC. It encodes CASRLLAGGPYNEQFF.

The genes are TRBV27 and TRBJ2-7; maybe TRBD1 (6 bases). With 5 bases removed from V and 5 bases from J, the gap between germline ends came to 13 bases. Germline V gene data show CDR1 as MNHEY and CDR2 as SMNVEV (reference sequence). The length of the CDR3 is 13 residues. The CDR3 bases are TGTGCCAGCAGTATCAGGGGCCCCCACGAGCAGTACTTC. Translation gives CASSIRGPHEQYF.

The rearrangement joins TRBV19 to TRBJ1-3; TRBD1 matches at 10 bases. CDR1 and CDR2 (germline): LNHDA, SQIVND (reference sequence). The CDR3 loop spans 15 amino acids. The trim removed 8 bases at V and 6 bases at J, leaving 10 bases unmatched. The CDR3: CASGPGQGRVNTIYF. CDR3 nucleotides: TGTGCCAGTGGACCGGGACAGGGGAGGGTAAACACCATATATTTT.

The V call is TRBV5-1, the J call TRBJ1-2; 7 nucleotides agree with TRBD1. V lost 3 bases, J lost 4 bases, and 9 bases stayed unmatched. Germline CDR1 reads SGHRS; CDR2 reads YFSETQ. CDR3 length equals 15 residues. The CDR3 region has the DNA TGCGCCAGCAGCTGGGGACAGCTGACAGTCTATGGCTACACCTTC. This sequence encodes CASSWGQLTVYGYTF.

The chain couples TRBV4-3 to TRBJ2-3; 10 bases are a match to TRBD2. CDR1 and CDR2 from the germline V gene are LGHNA and YSLEER. J lost 3 bases, V lost 0 bases, and 3 bases had no gene match. The CDR3 loop spans 16 amino acids. In DNA, the CDR3 is TGCGCCAGCAGCCAAGATCCTAGCGGGGGAACAGATACGCAGTATTTT. Translated: CASSQDPSGGTDTQYF.

Comments on this clone: A read error may produce the germline difference seen at one junction end. The chain uses TRBV2 and TRBJ2-1; D perhaps matches TRBD1 (5 bases). CDR1 is SNHLY and CDR2 is FYNNEI in the germline V gene. The CDR3 contains 12 residues. The CDR3 loop reads CASIKTAVGEIF. In DNA, the CDR3 is TGTGCCAGCATAAAGACAGCTGTAGGAGAGATCTTC.

The gene calls are TRBV27 and TRBJ1-2, with D unclear. The ends were cut back, 6 bases at V and 7 bases at J, with 15 bases in the middle. Germline V gene data show CDR1 as MNHEY and CDR2 as SMNVEV (reference sequence). The CDR3 covers 13 residues. CDR3 in amino acids: CASSGSKIGGYTF. The CDR3, as DNA: TGTGCCAGCAGCGGGAGTAAAATCGGTGGCTACACCTTC.

The gene calls are TRBV9 and TRBJ1-5; D perhaps matches TRBD1 (6 bases). CDR3 length equals 16 residues. V shed 3 bases and J shed 3 bases, with 16 bases lying between them. Germline assignment: CDR1 SGDLS and CDR2 YYNGEE. CDR3 in DNA: TGTGCCAGCAGCGGGGGGGCGGGGGCCTACAATCAGCCCCAGCATTTT. This codes for CASSGGAGAYNQPQHF.

V and J are TRBV19 and TRBJ2-1; D possibly corresponds to TRBD2 (6 bases). The V end was cut by 4 bases, the J end by 0 bases, with 10 bases between. This CDR3 is built from 15 residues. CDR1 and CDR2 from the germline V gene are LNHDA and SQIVND (reference sequence). CDR3 region: CASSTGLISYNEQFF. The DNA for the CDR3 is TGTGCCAGTAGTACGGGACTGATCTCCTACAATGAGCAGTTCTTC.

The chain combines TRBV6-5 with TRBJ2-3; 12 nucleotides agree with TRBD2. With 6 bases clipped from V and 7 bases from J, the junction kept 8 bases outside the gene matches. Germline CDR1 is MNHEY and CDR2 is SVGAGI. The CDR3 covers 15 residues. CDR3 in amino acids: CASRLTSGGTNTQYF. CDR3 in DNA: TGTGCCAGCAGACTCACTAGCGGGGGGACCAATACGCAGTATTTT.

Concerning this clone itself: This same CDR3 is encoded by further DNA sequences in the sample. The chain recombines TRBV6-5 with TRBJ2-7; no definite D call. CDR1 is MNHEY and CDR2 is SVGAGI in the germline V gene. This CDR3 spans 11 amino acids. V lost 0 bases, J lost 6 bases, and 3 bases lay in between. The CDR3 loop is CASSYSLEQYF. The DNA for the CDR3 is TGTGCCAGCAGTTACTCTCTCGAGCAGTACTTC.

The DNA of the CDR3 is TGTGCCAGTAACCCAGGGGGCACTGAAGCTTTCTTT. Protein product: CASNPGGTEAFF. The gene calls are TRBV19 and TRBJ1-1; 7 bases agree with TRBD1. V lost 7 bases to trimming and J lost 4 bases; unmatched junction nucleotides: 3. Germline CDR1 reads LNHDA; CDR2 reads SQIVND (reference sequence). CDR3 length: 12 residues.

This clone was seen a single time. CDR3 residues: CSVERRISGNTIYF. DNA of the CDR3: TGCAGCGTTGAAAGGCGGATCTCTGGAAACACCATATATTTT. The V and J genes are TRBV29-1 and TRBJ1-3; no clear D gene. This CDR3 comprises 14 residues. With 2 bases removed from V and 0 bases from J, the gap between germline ends came to 8 bases. Germline values: CDR1 SQVTM, CDR2 ANQGSEA.

The V and J genes are TRBV19 and TRBJ2-3; TRBD2 might be the D (5 bases). V was cut by 5 bases and J by 1 base, with 13 bases left in between. Germline V lookup: CDR1 LNHDA, CDR2 SQIVND (reference sequence). The CDR3 extends over 15 amino acids. The CDR3 is CASSFQRRRTDTQYF. The CDR3 DNA reads as TGTGCCAGTAGTTTTCAGCGGAGGCGCACAGATACGCAGTATTTT.

The chain is built from TRBV11-2 and TRBJ1-2; 12 nucleotides align to TRBD1. Looked up from germline, CDR1 is SGHAT and CDR2 is FQNNGV. With 4 bases clipped from V and 1 base from J, the junction kept 10 bases outside the gene matches. This CDR3 comprises 18 residues. The CDR3 is CASSSIRDRGPVNYGYTF. Here the CDR3 DNA reads TGTGCCAGCAGCTCGATACGGGACAGGGGGCCCGTTAACTATGGCTACACCTTC.

This chain connects TRBV9 to TRBJ2-1; TRBD2 might be the D (5 bases). V lost 0 bases and J 3 bases, leaving 7 bases between the germline ends. There are 14 residues in the CDR3. Looked up from germline, CDR1 is SGDLS and CDR2 is YYNGEE. The CDR3 nucleotides read TGTGCCAGCAGCGTAGGCGGGCTCTACAATGAGCAGTTCTTC. Translation: CASSVGGLYNEQFF.

In this sample, this clone turned up a few times. The genes are TRBV18 and TRBJ1-1; TRBD1 aligns across 7 bases. Losses at the gene ends were 3 bases for V and 0 bases for J; bases not matched to a gene: 7. CDR3 length equals 16 residues. Per germline, CDR1 KGHSH and CDR2 LQKENI. The CDR3 reads CASSPRQGDMNTEAFF. CDR3 bases: TGTGCCAGCTCACCTCGACAGGGAGACATGAACACTGAAGCTTTCTTT. The complete variable domain, with remaining parts taken from reference TRBV18 and TRBJ1-1, reads NAGVMQNPRHLVRRRGQEARLRCSPMKGHSHVYWYRQLPEEGLKFMVYLQKENIIDESGMPKERFSAEFPKEGPSILRIQQVVRGDSAAYFCASSPRQGDMNTEAFFGQGTRLTVV.

The chain is built from TRBV5-4 and TRBJ1-2, with D possibly TRBD1 on 5 matching bases. The CDR3 length is 13 residues. Trimming took off 1 base at V and 9 bases at J, with 13 bases between the two ends. Germline-derived CDR1 and CDR2 are SGHNT and YYREEE (reference sequence). The CDR3 DNA is TGTGCCAGCAGCTTGCCCAGGGCCCAAAGCTACACCTTC. Protein sequence: CASSLPRAQSYTF.

V is TRBV4-1 and J is TRBJ2-7, with D perhaps TRBD2 (6 bases). This CDR3 comprises 16 residues. Between the trimmed V and J ends, which lost 4 bases and 2 bases, there was a span of 18 bases. The germline V gene has CDR1 MGHRA and CDR2 YSYEKL. As DNA, the CDR3 is TGCGCCAGCAGCCTACAACCGGGACTGCGCCCCTACGAGCAGTACTTC. Translation: CASSLQPGLRPYEQYF.